This entry lists 10 T cell receptor beta chains sequenced from one sample in a study of T-cell memory formation after mild COVID-19. One entry per CDR3 protein, called by TCRdb with MiXCR from the 5' RACE reads. The table lists 560,000 or so distinct CDR3 sequences, 15% to 20% of them singletons. Input material: PBMCs or a T cell subset sorted from them (not recorded which). The source is an adult woman who had mild COVID-19 (a few samples of this study predate the infection). Cell type and time point are not known.

This clonotype turned up a few times. The chain is built from TRBV21-1 and TRBJ2-7; the DNA was not used to check the table's D call, TRBD2. TRBV21-1 is an annotated pseudogene. The CDR3 spans 17 residues. In nucleotides, the CDR3 is TGTGCCAGCAGGAACCAGCGGGCCATGATGGGCTTCTACGAGCAGTACTTC. Its protein is CASRNQRAMMGFYEQYF.

Only a few counts were recorded for this clonotype. This chain's CDR3 is CASSPTTRGYEQYF. The CDR3 DNA follows: TGTGCCAGCAGTCCTACGACTAGGGGCTACGAGCAGTACTTC. The chain joins TRBV27 to TRBJ2-7; D might be TRBD2 (6 bases). The V end lost 5 bases, the J end lost 3 bases, and 14 bases lay between the germline ends. This CDR3 region has 14 residues. CDR1 and CDR2 (germline): MNHEY, SMNVEV (reference sequence).

This rearrangement joins TRBV20-1 to TRBJ1-1; the D is unclear. CDR3 length: 11 amino acids. Germline V gene lookup returns CDR1 DFQATT and CDR2 SNEGSKA (reference sequence). Trimming pared 1 base from V and 6 bases from J, leaving 6 bases between. The CDR3 reads CSARGLAEAFF. CDR3 coding DNA: TGCAGTGCTAGAGGACTCGCTGAAGCTTTCTTT.

Only a few counts were recorded for this clonotype. The V gene is TRBV7-6, the J gene TRBJ2-7; TRBD1 or TRBD2 may be the D gene (6 bases each). Germline V CDR1 and CDR2: SGHVS, FNYEAQ. Trimming cost V 0 bases and J 4 bases, with 13 bases left between them. This CDR3 spans 15 amino acids. For the CDR3, the DNA is TGTGCCAGCAGCTTAGCCGGGGGCTTGGGGTACGAGCAGTACTTC. Its protein is CASSLAGGLGYEQYF. The whole variable domain, remainder taken from reference TRBV7-6 and TRBJ2-7, is GAGVSQSPRYKVTKRGQDVALRCDPISGHVSLYWYRQALGQGPEFLTYFNYEAQQDKSGLPNDRFSAERPEGSISTLTIQRTEQRDSAMYRCASSLAGGLGYEQYFGPGTRLTVT.

This clonotype was recorded a few times. The chain has TRBV4-2 and TRBJ1-2; D not resolved. V was cut by 0 bases and J by 2 bases, with 13 bases left in between. The CDR3 covers 16 residues. Germline CDR1 reads LGHNA; CDR2 reads YNFKEQ. The DNA of the CDR3 is TGTGCCAGCAGCCAAGATCCCGGGGAAAAAAACTATGGCTACACCTTC. Translation: CASSQDPGEKNYGYTF.

The chain employs TRBV3-1 and TRBJ1-2; D not certain. V lost 0 bases and J 4 bases, leaving 9 bases between the germline ends. CDR3 length: 14 residues. Germline V gives CDR1 LGHDT, CDR2 YNNKEL (reference sequence). The CDR3: CASSQDRFPYGYTF. The CDR3 DNA is TGTGCCAGCAGCCAAGATCGTTTCCCCTATGGCTACACCTTC.

This clonotype was observed at least ten times. V is TRBV7-3 and J is TRBJ2-1, with D possibly matching TRBD2 (7 bases). Germline loops: CDR1 SGHTA, CDR2 FQGTGA. V lost 3 bases to trimming and J lost 0 bases, with 9 bases between them. The CDR3 covers 15 residues. CDR3 protein: CASSFRGASYNEQFF. The CDR3 DNA is TGTGCCAGCAGCTTTCGGGGGGCCTCCTACAATGAGCAGTTCTTC.

This clonotype was recorded a few times. V is TRBV27 and J is TRBJ1-4; D uncertain. Trimming stripped 6 bases from V and 4 bases from J, with 12 bases between. CDR3 length: 14 residues. Germline CDR1 is MNHEY and CDR2 is SMNVEV (reference sequence). The CDR3 nucleotides read TGTGCCAGCAGGTCAGAGGGAGGTAATGAAAAACTGTTTTTT. Its protein is CASRSEGGNEKLFF.

The genes are TRBV27 and TRBJ2-7; no clear D gene. Trimming shortened V by 8 bases and J by 3 bases, and 14 bases separated the two germline ends. Germline V gives CDR1 MNHEY, CDR2 SMNVEV (reference sequence). This CDR3 comprises 13 residues. The CDR3 here is CASGHGSVYEQYF. Here the CDR3 DNA reads TGTGCCAGCGGCCACGGATCAGTCTACGAGCAGTACTTC.

The table lists this clonotype with a few counts. This chain links TRBV7-3 with TRBJ1-6; D is undetermined. The CDR3 is made up of 15 amino acids. Germline V CDR1 and CDR2: SGHTA, FQGTGA. V shed 4 bases and J shed 6 bases, with 13 bases lying between them. The CDR3 region is CASSWDSRGNSPLHF. The CDR3, as DNA: TGTGCCAGCAGCTGGGATTCTCGGGGTAATTCACCCCTCCACTTT.